The present T cell receptor beta chain was sequenced within a study of cytomegalovirus exposure and HLA in healthy donors. Study-level results: CMV serostatus stood as the only immune exposure information on hand. Reported results showed that the classifier diagnosed cytomegalovirus status with high specificity and sensitivity.

Trimming took 3 bases from V and 7 from J; bases not matched to a gene: 4. This CDR3 is built from 16 residues. Germline V lookup: CDR1 SGHAT, CDR2 FQNNGV. On this clone: Its antigen remains unidentified.

This PCR relied on a set of 60 Vbeta primers and 13 Jbeta primers. Method: immunoSEQ multiplex PCR; TCRdb's copy keeps in-frame clones and lacks some. The sample includes 100,000 to 150,000 clones, roughly 82% seen only once; the top ten take roughly 2.6%. The clonotype comes from a man aged 50-60 years in good health and CMV-seronegative. Sequenced material: PBMCs. The rearrangement links TRBV11-2 to TRBJ2-1; the match to TRBD2 covers 15 bases. For the CDR3, the DNA is TGTGCCAGCAGCTTCGGGACTAGCGGGGGGTATAATGAGCAGTTCTTC. Amino acids: CASSFGTSGGYNEQFF.